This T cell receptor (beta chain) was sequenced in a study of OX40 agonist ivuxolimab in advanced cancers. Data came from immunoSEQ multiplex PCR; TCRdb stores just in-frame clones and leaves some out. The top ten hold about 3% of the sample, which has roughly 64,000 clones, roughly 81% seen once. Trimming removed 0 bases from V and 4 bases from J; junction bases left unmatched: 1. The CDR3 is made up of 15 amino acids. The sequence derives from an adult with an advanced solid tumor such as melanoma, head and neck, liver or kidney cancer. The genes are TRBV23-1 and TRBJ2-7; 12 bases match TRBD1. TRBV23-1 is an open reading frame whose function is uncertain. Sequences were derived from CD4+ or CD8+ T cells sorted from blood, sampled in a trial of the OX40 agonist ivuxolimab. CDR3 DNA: TGCGCCAGCAGTCAATCGGGACAGGGGGCGTACGAGCAGTACTTC. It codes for CASSQSGQGAYEQYF.